This TCR beta chain comes out of a study of blood T cell repertoires in COVID-19. About the study: Collection of acute and convalescent COVID-19 samples took place in the United States, Italy and Spain. Sources were T cells, B-cell-depleted T cells, or PBMCs; the material itself was cDNA or gDNA.

Original processing notes: Estimation of nucleated cell counts relied on the amplification of reference gene primers. Assay: immunoSEQ multiplex PCR; the TCRdb copy retains only in-frame clones and omits some. The V and J calls and clone size were taken over from that table, and D and trimming were inferred from the DNA. The data show 25,000 to 35,000 clones, roughly 89% seen once. Looked up from germline, CDR1 is SGHRS and CDR2 is YFSETQ. CDR3 size: 13 residues. V was trimmed by 0 bases and J by 5 bases, leaving 8 bases between them. The sample consisted of peripheral blood. The TCR sequence derives from a human donor with acute or convalescent COVID-19. The donor label of this sample is uncertain. The V gene is TRBV5-1, the J gene TRBJ2-5, with D unresolved. This CDR3 reads CASSLAHGETQYF. The CDR3 DNA reads TGCGCCAGCAGCTTGGCCCACGGTGAGACCCAGTACTTC.